The present T cell receptor (beta chain) was sequenced within a study of blood T cell repertoires in COVID-19. Study as a whole: Samples representing acute and convalescent COVID-19 were sourced from the United States, Italy and Spain. Sample material is recorded as cDNA or gDNA derived from T cells, B-cell-depleted T cells, or PBMCs.

Germline CDR1 is MNHEY and CDR2 is SMNVEV (reference sequence). This CDR3 is built from 16 residues. Unmatched junction bases numbered 15, after V lost 5 bases and J lost 8 bases. Original analysis: Amplified reference gene primers provided the basis for estimating nucleated cell counts. TCRdb keeps only in-frame clones here, not all; method: immunoSEQ multiplex PCR. D and trimming were read from the DNA, whereas the V and J calls and clone size are those reported in that table. The data show about 26,000 clones, roughly 90% seen once. The clonotype comes from a human donor in a cohort sampled during active COVID-19. Sequenced: peripheral blood. This sequence joins TRBV27 and TRBJ2-1; 7 bases are shared with TRBD2. CDR3 DNA: TGTGCCAGCAGTCCTCAAGCGGGGCCCAGTTTGGATGAGCAGTTCTTC. Translation: CASSPQAGPSLDEQFF.